This T cell receptor beta chain is drawn from a study of Graves' ophthalmopathy and Graves' hyperthyroidism. As for the study in general: Hyperthyroidism was classified as stable if no ophthalmopathy occurred within 18 months of follow-up.

Germline V lookup: CDR1 SGHRS, CDR2 YFSETQ. CDR3 size: 15 residues. Trimming removed 4 bases from V and 8 bases from J, with 21 bases in between. Worth noting for this clonotype: The antigen remains undetermined.

As the template, RNA transcripts were used to amplify TCR beta CDR3 regions. HTBI primers primed a first-round RT-PCR, and a second-round multiplex PCR followed. TCRdb itself ran the multiplex PCR reads through MiXCR, one entry per CDR3 protein. The data contain around 1,000,000 distinct CDR3 sequences, about 36% of them singletons. Overall study results and limits: Most expanded clonotypes in thyroid above 0.001 frequency also showed up in blood.

Certain patients were not enrolled. These were patients with other autoimmune diseases, uncontrolled infections, pregnancy or lactation. The diagnosis combined clinical symptoms, thyroxine, TRAb, thyroid ultrasound and orbital computed tomography scans. The sequence was collected from an adult man with Graves' hyperthyroidism. The sample taken for sequencing was peripheral blood or thyroid tissue (not recorded which). The chain employs TRBV5-1 and TRBJ1-2; no firm D call. CDR3 coding DNA: TGCGCCAGCAGCGCCGGCACTACATCTCATAGAGGCTACACCTTC. Protein: CASSAGTTSHRGYTF. Full variable domain (rest looked up from reference TRBV5-1 and TRBJ1-2): KAGVTQTPRYLIKTRGQQVTLSCSPISGHRSVSWYQQTPGQGLQFLFEYFSETQRNKGNFPGRFSGRQFSNSRSEMNVSTLELGDSALYLCASSAGTTSHRGYTFGSGTRLTVV.